These 24 T cell receptor beta chains were all obtained from the same sample, sequenced in a study of blood T cell repertoires in COVID-19. Generated by immunoSEQ multiplex PCR, the TCRdb table keeps only in-frame clones and is missing some. Of about 46,000 clones listed, 88% are singletons. The specimen sequenced was peripheral blood. The receptors here all came from a man in his forties or fifties with active COVID-19.

This chain connects TRBV5-4 to TRBJ2-5, with 8 bases identical to TRBD2. V lost 0 bases and J lost 5; bases outside the gene matches: 9. CDR1 is SGHNT, CDR2 YYREEE, per germline (reference sequence). This CDR3 has 16 residues. The CDR3 nucleotides read TGTGCCAGCAGCTTGGCCATGGGACTAGAGTTGGAGACCCAGTACTTC. Protein sequence: CASSLAMGLELETQYF.

The rearrangement joins TRBV28 to TRBJ2-7, with D perhaps matching TRBD1 (6 bases). The germline CDR1 and CDR2 sequences are MDHEN and SYDVKM. V shed 2 bases and J shed 3 bases, with 17 bases lying between them. The CDR3 consists of 16 residues. The CDR3 bases are TGTGCCAGCAGTTTACAGGGGCGACAGAACCTCTACGAGCAGTACTTC. This encodes CASSLQGRQNLYEQYF.

CDR3 nucleotide sequence: TGTGCCTGGGCTGACGGGACAGGGCCTCAAGAGACCCAGTACTTC. It specifies CAWADGTGPQETQYF. The genes are TRBV30 and TRBJ2-5; 9 positions match TRBD1. CDR1 is GTSNPN and CDR2 is SVGIG in the germline V gene (reference sequence). V was pared by 5 bases and J by 2 bases, with 9 bases of the junction left unmatched. The CDR3 runs to 15 residues. The complete variable domain, with remaining parts taken from reference TRBV30 and TRBJ2-5, reads SQTIHQWPATLVQPVGSPLSLECTVEGTSNPNLYWYRQAAGRGLQLLFYSVGIGQISSEVPQNLSASRPQDRQFILSSKKLLLSDSGFYLCAWADGTGPQETQYFGPGTRLLVL.

The count of this clone is one. The chain has TRBV10-3 and TRBJ1-3; D possibly corresponds to TRBD1 (5 bases). The V gene's germline CDR1 is ENHRY and CDR2 SYGVKD. V lost 5 bases and J lost 0, with 17 bases in between. CDR3 size: 17 residues. CDR3 DNA: TGTGCCATCAGTCCCATCTCGACAGCCTCCTCTGGAAACACCATATATTTT. Its protein product is CAISPISTASSGNTIYF.

CDR3 protein: CASSRTGGADSPLHF. The CDR3 DNA reads TGTGCCAGCAGCCGGACAGGGGGCGCGGATTCACCCCTCCACTTT. This chain uses TRBV7-9 with TRBJ1-6; 11 bases fit TRBD1. This CDR3 is built from 15 residues. Trimming at V came to 5 bases and at J to 8 bases, leaving 5 bases not matched to a gene. Germline V CDR1 and CDR2: SEHNR, FQNEAQ (reference sequence). Drawing the rest from reference TRBV7-9 and TRBJ1-6, the complete variable domain is DTGVSQNPRHKITKRGQNVTFRCDPISEHNRLYWYRQTLGQGPEFLTYFQNEAQLEKSRLLSDRFSAERPKGSFSTLEIQRTEQGDSAMYLCASSRTGGADSPLHFGNGTRLTVT.

This clone was seen more than once but under ten times. The chain links TRBV7-9 to TRBJ1-6; 9 bases are a match to TRBD1. V lost 0 bases and J lost 6; bases outside the gene matches: 9. There are 18 residues in the CDR3. Germline V gene sequence: CDR1 SEHNR, CDR2 FQNEAQ (reference sequence). The CDR3 region is CASSLAYGTGTPNSPLHF. The DNA for the CDR3 is TGTGCCAGCAGCTTAGCCTACGGGACAGGGACCCCTAATTCACCCCTCCACTTT.

The rearrangement uses TRBV5-4 and TRBJ1-1, with 9 positions matching TRBD1. J gave up 1 base and V 0 bases, and 1 base lay outside the gene matches. This CDR3 contains 15 residues. Germline CDR1 SGHNT, CDR2 YYREEE (reference sequence). CDR3 in DNA: TGTGCCAGCAGCTTGGAGACAGGGGGGAACACTGAAGCTTTCTTT. Translating gives CASSLETGGNTEAFF.

The chain couples TRBV19 to TRBJ2-7; 7 nucleotides line up with TRBD2. The CDR3 runs to 14 residues. J was trimmed by 3 bases and V by 6 bases; bases with no gene match: 8. In germline, CDR1 is LNHDA, CDR2 SQIVND (reference sequence). The CDR3 coding sequence is TGTGCCAGTAGGGGCGGCGGGGGAAACTACGAGCAGTACTTC. Its protein is CASRGGGGNYEQYF.

CDR3 amino acids: CASSLGQGEGPQHF. CDR3 bases: TGCGCCAGCAGCCTGGGACAGGGCGAGGGGCCCCAGCATTTT. The chain has TRBV5-1 and TRBJ1-5, with 9 bases aligning to TRBD1. The CDR3 length is 14 residues. The germline V gene encodes CDR1 SGHRS and CDR2 YFSETQ. V dropped 4 bases and J dropped 9; count of bases not matched to a gene: 8.

This chain connects TRBV3-1 (or the pseudogene TRBV3-2) to TRBJ2-3; D unclear. The germline V gene encodes CDR1 LGHDT and CDR2 YNNKEL (reference sequence). The CDR3 runs 14 residues. The V end was cut by 0 bases, the J end by 2 bases, with 6 bases between. The chain's CDR3 is CASSQDSHTDTQYF. The CDR3 nucleotides read TGTGCCAGCAGCCAAGATAGCCACACAGATACGCAGTATTTT.

V is TRBV19 and J is TRBJ2-3, with TRBD2 matching over 7 bases. Germline lookup yields CDR1 LNHDA and CDR2 SQIVND (reference sequence). With 8 bases clipped from V and 3 bases from J, the junction kept 5 bases outside the gene matches. This CDR3 comprises 13 residues. The CDR3: CASGLERTDTQYF. DNA of the CDR3: TGTGCCAGTGGACTAGAGAGAACAGATACGCAGTATTTT.

V is TRBV18 and J is TRBJ2-1, with TRBD2 matching 7 bases. With 3 bases clipped from V and 10 bases from J, the junction kept 18 bases outside the gene matches. Germline V CDR1 and CDR2: KGHSH, LQKENI. The CDR3 runs 17 residues. The CDR3, as DNA: TGTGCCAGCTCACCCCTGGGGCAGGGAGGGAATGGAGGCGAGCAGTTCTTC. This codes for CASSPLGQGGNGGEQFF.

The chain couples TRBV4-3 to TRBJ2-2; tentative D call: TRBD1 (6 bases). V shed 3 bases and J shed 1 base, with 12 bases lying between them. Germline V gene data show CDR1 as LGHNA and CDR2 as YSLEER. The CDR3 sequence is 16 residues long. CDR3 DNA sequence: TGCGCCAGCAGCCAGCACGGACAGTTGAACACCGGGGAGCTGTTTTTT. Translated, it gives CASSQHGQLNTGELFF.

This chain joins TRBV5-1 and TRBJ2-1; D possibly corresponds to TRBD1 (6 bases). This CDR3 region has 15 residues. The V end lost 0 bases, the J end lost 6 bases, and 13 bases lay between the germline ends. Per the germline V gene, CDR1 is SGHRS and CDR2 is YFSETQ. CDR3 sequence (DNA): TGCGCCAGCAGCTTGGCCGGGACACGTAGCAATGAGCAGTTCTTC. Amino acids: CASSLAGTRSNEQFF.

The rearrangement uses TRBV21-1 and TRBJ1-2; the DNA was not used to check the table's D call, TRBD1. TRBV21-1 is given as a pseudogene. The length of the CDR3 is 13 residues. For the CDR3, the DNA is TGTGCCAGCAGCACCGCAGGGCAGGTGGGCTACACCTTC. Translation: CASSTAGQVGYTF.

The chain couples TRBV10-3 to TRBJ2-1, with TRBD2 matching over 12 bases. The CDR3 contains 15 residues. The junction had 10 bases not matched to a gene; V was cut back by 10 bases and J by 6 bases. Germline-derived CDR1 and CDR2 are ENHRY and SYGVKD. CDR3 sequence (DNA): TGTGCCACTAACAGGGGACTAGCGGGCTCCAATGAGCAGTTCTTC. This gives the protein CATNRGLAGSNEQFF.

The chain carries TRBV18 and TRBJ2-5; D perhaps matches TRBD2 (5 bases). CDR1 and CDR2 (germline): KGHSH, LQKENI. Trimming shortened V by 1 base and J by 5 bases, and 8 bases separated the two germline ends. This CDR3 region has 13 residues. CDR3 nucleotide sequence: TGTGCCAGCTCACCACGTGAGGGTGAGACCCAGTACTTC. The encoded protein is CASSPREGETQYF.

The gene calls are TRBV6-5 and TRBJ1-6; D is undetermined. The CDR3 extends over 13 amino acids. Germline CDR1 reads MNHEY; CDR2 reads SVGAGI. V dropped 6 bases and J dropped 9 bases, with 12 bases sitting between them. The CDR3 is CASRLGEGSPLHF. The DNA of the CDR3 is TGTGCCAGCAGGCTTGGAGAGGGTTCACCCCTCCACTTT.

The CDR3 reads CASRTQGSRAETQYF. DNA for the CDR3: TGTGCCAGCAGGACACAGGGAAGTCGGGCAGAGACCCAGTACTTC. The V and J genes are TRBV6-5 and TRBJ2-5; D possibly corresponds to TRBD1 (6 bases). The CDR3 totals 15 residues. The V and J ends lost 6 bases and 4 bases respectively, with 18 bases between them. Germline V gene data show CDR1 as MNHEY and CDR2 as SVGAGI.

This chain joins TRBV30 and TRBJ2-7, with 7 positions matching TRBD1. V shed 2 bases, J shed 12 bases, and the junction held 7 bases outside the gene matches. Looked up from germline, CDR1 is GTSNPN and CDR2 is SVGIG (reference sequence). CDR3 length: 11 residues. The DNA of the CDR3 is TGTGCCTGGAGTAGGGACAGTTCAAGGTACTTC. It yields the protein CAWSRDSSRYF.

The chain is built from TRBV6-5 and TRBJ1-2; 7 bases fit TRBD1. Losses at the gene ends were 4 bases for V and 5 bases for J; bases not matched to a gene: 4. CDR1 and CDR2 (germline): MNHEY, SVGAGI. The CDR3 consists of 13 residues. The chain's CDR3 is CASSFQGEYGYTF. DNA of the CDR3: TGTGCCAGCAGTTTTCAGGGGGAGTATGGCTACACCTTC.

The J gene is TRBJ2-7, the V gene TRBV19; the D gene is possibly TRBD1 (5 bases). This CDR3 is built from 14 residues. The V and J ends lost 3 bases and 2 bases respectively, with 11 bases between them. Per the germline V gene, CDR1 is LNHDA and CDR2 is SQIVND (reference sequence). CDR3 in DNA: TGTGCCAGTAGTATTGGGGCAGGGACCTACGAGCAGTACTTC. This gives the protein CASSIGAGTYEQYF.

The genes are TRBV19 and TRBJ2-1, with TRBD2 identical over 13 bases. Germline CDR1 reads LNHDA; CDR2 reads SQIVND (reference sequence). CDR3 length: 15 amino acids. Losses at the gene ends were 4 bases for V and 9 bases for J; bases not matched to a gene: 6. The CDR3 protein is CASSRGTSGVSEQFF. In DNA form, the CDR3 reads TGTGCCAGTAGTAGGGGGACTAGCGGGGTGTCTGAGCAGTTCTTC.

This chain links TRBV28 with TRBJ2-5; 8 bases match TRBD1. Looked up from germline, CDR1 is MDHEN and CDR2 is SYDVKM. J gave up 2 bases and V 2 bases, and 4 bases lay outside the gene matches. The CDR3 totals 15 residues. This CDR3 reads CASSLQGASQETQYF. The CDR3 nucleotides read TGTGCCAGCAGTTTACAGGGGGCGTCGCAAGAGACCCAGTACTTC.